This T cell receptor (beta chain) was captured by sequencing in a study of cytomegalovirus exposure and HLA in healthy donors. The study, taken as a whole, reports: Relative to equally common others, HLA-associated TCR beta chains showed greater clonal expansion in a later analysis. The study reported that TCR beta sequences accurately predicted HLA-A and HLA-B alleles in most subjects. Most TCR beta V segments were productive about 87% or about 30% of the time in an earlier analysis.

Worth noting for this clone: Its target is not known.

Per germline, CDR1 MDHEN and CDR2 SYDVKM. V lost 3 bases and J lost 8, with 13 bases in between. The CDR3 sequence is 14 residues long. PCR primers comprised 60 Vbeta and 13 Jbeta primers. Using immunoSEQ multiplex PCR, the repertoire was profiled, and TCRdb retains in-frame clones only, with some absent. In the table there are 150,000 to 200,000 clones, 77% of which are singletons. The specimen sequenced was PBMCs. The chain combines TRBV28 with TRBJ1-4; TRBD1 might be the D (6 bases). The TCR sequence derives from a woman aged 30 to 39 in good health and CMV-seropositive. As DNA, the CDR3 is TGTGCCAGCAGTTTCCCACAGGGTGGAGAAAAACTGTTTTTT. Protein: CASSFPQGGEKLFF.